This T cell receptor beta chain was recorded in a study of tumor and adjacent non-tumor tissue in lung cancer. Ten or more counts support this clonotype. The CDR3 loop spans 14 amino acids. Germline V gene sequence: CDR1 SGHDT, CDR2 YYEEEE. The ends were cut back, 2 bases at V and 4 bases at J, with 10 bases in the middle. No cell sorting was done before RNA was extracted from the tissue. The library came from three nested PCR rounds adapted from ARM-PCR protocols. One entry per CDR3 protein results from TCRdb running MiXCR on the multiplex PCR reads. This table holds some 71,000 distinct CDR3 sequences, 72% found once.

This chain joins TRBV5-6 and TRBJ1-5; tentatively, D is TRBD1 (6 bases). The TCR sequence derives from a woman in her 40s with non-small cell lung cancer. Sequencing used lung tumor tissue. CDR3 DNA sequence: TGTGCCAGCAGCTTACGGACAGCAAATCAGCCCCAGCATTTT. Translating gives CASSLRTANQPQHF.